A single sample gave rise to the 10 T cell receptor beta chains below, sequenced in a study of OX40 agonist ivuxolimab in advanced cancers. The assay was immunoSEQ multiplex PCR, and TCRdb's table has in-frame clones only and misses some. This table holds about 20,000 clones, over 65% found once. This specimen consisted of CD4+ or CD8+ T cells sorted from blood, obtained in a trial of the OX40 agonist ivuxolimab. The source is an adult with an advanced solid tumor such as melanoma, head and neck, liver or kidney cancer.

This chain connects TRBV19 to TRBJ2-1, with D perhaps assigned TRBD1 or TRBD2 (5 bases each). This CDR3 has 14 amino acids. V lost 5 bases, J lost 2 bases, and 10 bases lay in between. Germline V gene data show CDR1 as LNHDA and CDR2 as SQIVND (reference sequence). CDR3 residues: CASSLRGTYNEQFF. CDR3 nucleotides: TGTGCCAGTAGTCTCCGGGGCACCTACAATGAGCAGTTCTTC.

The V and J genes are TRBV19 and TRBJ1-2; 7 bases line up with TRBD1. The germline CDR1 and CDR2 sequences are LNHDA and SQIVND (reference sequence). The CDR3 consists of 15 residues. The V and J ends lost 4 bases and 0 bases, in that order; junction bases with no gene match: 5. The CDR3 DNA reads as TGTGCCAGTAGTACGTCGGGACAGACTAACTATGGCTACACCTTC. Residues: CASSTSGQTNYGYTF.

J is TRBJ2-7 and V is TRBV25-1; the D is unclear. Germline V gene sequence: CDR1 MGHDK, CDR2 SYGVNS. Trimming left V 4 bases short and J 6 bases short, with 10 bases between. The CDR3 extends over 12 amino acids. The CDR3 sequence: CASSVKACEQYF. The DNA of the CDR3 is TGTGCCAGCAGTGTGAAGGCTTGCGAGCAGTACTTC.

The rearrangement joins TRBV6-1 to TRBJ1-1; no clear D gene. Germline lookup yields CDR1 MNHNS and CDR2 SASEGT. This CDR3 contains 13 residues. Between the trimmed V and J ends, which lost 6 bases and 5 bases, there was a span of 13 bases. The CDR3 is CASRPRLNTEAFF. The CDR3 DNA sequence: TGTGCCAGCAGACCCAGGCTTAATACTGAAGCTTTCTTT.

This chain connects TRBV27 to TRBJ2-5; 10 bases fit TRBD2. Trimming took 3 bases from V and 3 from J; bases not matched to a gene: 7. The CDR3 runs to 16 residues. CDR1 and CDR2 (germline): MNHEY, SMNVEV (reference sequence). This CDR3 is CASSFSSGGAKETQYF. CDR3 DNA: TGTGCCAGCAGTTTTAGCAGCGGGGGGGCCAAAGAGACCCAGTACTTC.

The chain couples TRBV28 to TRBJ2-2, with TRBD2 identical over 7 bases. Germline assignment: CDR1 MDHEN and CDR2 SYDVKM. The V segment lost 6 bases and the J segment 8 bases; nucleotides outside the gene matches: 15. This CDR3 contains 16 residues. In DNA form, the CDR3 reads TGTGCCAGCAGCCCCCTCACAATAGCGGGTTCTGGGGAGCTGTTTTTT. Translated, it gives CASSPLTIAGSGELFF.

This chain links TRBV11-2 with TRBJ2-2; tentatively, D is TRBD1 or TRBD2 (6 bases each). Germline-derived CDR1 and CDR2 are SGHAT and FQNNGV. The CDR3 is 16 residues long. The germline V and J ends were trimmed by 8 bases and 6 bases, with 22 bases remaining between them. In DNA form, the CDR3 reads TGTGCCAGCCTAGGACAGCGGGCACCAGTCGCCGGGGAGCTGTTTTTT. Its protein product is CASLGQRAPVAGELFF.

V gene TRBV30 combines with J gene TRBJ2-2; TRBD2 might be the D (5 bases). Germline CDR1 and CDR2: GTSNPN and SVGIG (reference sequence). CDR3 length: 13 amino acids. Trimming cost V 7 bases and J 5 bases, with 14 bases left between them. CDR3 in amino acids: CAYHGVGTGELFF. The DNA of the CDR3 is TGTGCCTACCACGGGGTGGGGACCGGGGAGCTGTTTTTT.

The rearrangement links TRBV28 to TRBJ2-7; D unresolved. V lost 3 bases to trimming and J lost 2 bases, with 14 bases between them. From germline, CDR1 is MDHEN and CDR2 SYDVKM. The CDR3 is made up of 15 amino acids. Here the CDR3 reads CASSFASTAPYEQYF. CDR3 DNA sequence: TGTGCCAGCAGTTTCGCGTCGACTGCCCCCTACGAGCAGTACTTC.

This rearrangement joins TRBV28 to TRBJ2-1, with D hard to call. The germline V and J ends were trimmed by 3 bases and 5 bases, with 11 bases remaining between them. CDR3 length equals 14 residues. The germline gives CDR1 MDHEN, CDR2 SYDVKM. The CDR3 loop is CASSFVGMNNEQFF. In DNA, the CDR3 is TGTGCCAGCAGTTTTGTGGGAATGAACAATGAGCAGTTCTTC.